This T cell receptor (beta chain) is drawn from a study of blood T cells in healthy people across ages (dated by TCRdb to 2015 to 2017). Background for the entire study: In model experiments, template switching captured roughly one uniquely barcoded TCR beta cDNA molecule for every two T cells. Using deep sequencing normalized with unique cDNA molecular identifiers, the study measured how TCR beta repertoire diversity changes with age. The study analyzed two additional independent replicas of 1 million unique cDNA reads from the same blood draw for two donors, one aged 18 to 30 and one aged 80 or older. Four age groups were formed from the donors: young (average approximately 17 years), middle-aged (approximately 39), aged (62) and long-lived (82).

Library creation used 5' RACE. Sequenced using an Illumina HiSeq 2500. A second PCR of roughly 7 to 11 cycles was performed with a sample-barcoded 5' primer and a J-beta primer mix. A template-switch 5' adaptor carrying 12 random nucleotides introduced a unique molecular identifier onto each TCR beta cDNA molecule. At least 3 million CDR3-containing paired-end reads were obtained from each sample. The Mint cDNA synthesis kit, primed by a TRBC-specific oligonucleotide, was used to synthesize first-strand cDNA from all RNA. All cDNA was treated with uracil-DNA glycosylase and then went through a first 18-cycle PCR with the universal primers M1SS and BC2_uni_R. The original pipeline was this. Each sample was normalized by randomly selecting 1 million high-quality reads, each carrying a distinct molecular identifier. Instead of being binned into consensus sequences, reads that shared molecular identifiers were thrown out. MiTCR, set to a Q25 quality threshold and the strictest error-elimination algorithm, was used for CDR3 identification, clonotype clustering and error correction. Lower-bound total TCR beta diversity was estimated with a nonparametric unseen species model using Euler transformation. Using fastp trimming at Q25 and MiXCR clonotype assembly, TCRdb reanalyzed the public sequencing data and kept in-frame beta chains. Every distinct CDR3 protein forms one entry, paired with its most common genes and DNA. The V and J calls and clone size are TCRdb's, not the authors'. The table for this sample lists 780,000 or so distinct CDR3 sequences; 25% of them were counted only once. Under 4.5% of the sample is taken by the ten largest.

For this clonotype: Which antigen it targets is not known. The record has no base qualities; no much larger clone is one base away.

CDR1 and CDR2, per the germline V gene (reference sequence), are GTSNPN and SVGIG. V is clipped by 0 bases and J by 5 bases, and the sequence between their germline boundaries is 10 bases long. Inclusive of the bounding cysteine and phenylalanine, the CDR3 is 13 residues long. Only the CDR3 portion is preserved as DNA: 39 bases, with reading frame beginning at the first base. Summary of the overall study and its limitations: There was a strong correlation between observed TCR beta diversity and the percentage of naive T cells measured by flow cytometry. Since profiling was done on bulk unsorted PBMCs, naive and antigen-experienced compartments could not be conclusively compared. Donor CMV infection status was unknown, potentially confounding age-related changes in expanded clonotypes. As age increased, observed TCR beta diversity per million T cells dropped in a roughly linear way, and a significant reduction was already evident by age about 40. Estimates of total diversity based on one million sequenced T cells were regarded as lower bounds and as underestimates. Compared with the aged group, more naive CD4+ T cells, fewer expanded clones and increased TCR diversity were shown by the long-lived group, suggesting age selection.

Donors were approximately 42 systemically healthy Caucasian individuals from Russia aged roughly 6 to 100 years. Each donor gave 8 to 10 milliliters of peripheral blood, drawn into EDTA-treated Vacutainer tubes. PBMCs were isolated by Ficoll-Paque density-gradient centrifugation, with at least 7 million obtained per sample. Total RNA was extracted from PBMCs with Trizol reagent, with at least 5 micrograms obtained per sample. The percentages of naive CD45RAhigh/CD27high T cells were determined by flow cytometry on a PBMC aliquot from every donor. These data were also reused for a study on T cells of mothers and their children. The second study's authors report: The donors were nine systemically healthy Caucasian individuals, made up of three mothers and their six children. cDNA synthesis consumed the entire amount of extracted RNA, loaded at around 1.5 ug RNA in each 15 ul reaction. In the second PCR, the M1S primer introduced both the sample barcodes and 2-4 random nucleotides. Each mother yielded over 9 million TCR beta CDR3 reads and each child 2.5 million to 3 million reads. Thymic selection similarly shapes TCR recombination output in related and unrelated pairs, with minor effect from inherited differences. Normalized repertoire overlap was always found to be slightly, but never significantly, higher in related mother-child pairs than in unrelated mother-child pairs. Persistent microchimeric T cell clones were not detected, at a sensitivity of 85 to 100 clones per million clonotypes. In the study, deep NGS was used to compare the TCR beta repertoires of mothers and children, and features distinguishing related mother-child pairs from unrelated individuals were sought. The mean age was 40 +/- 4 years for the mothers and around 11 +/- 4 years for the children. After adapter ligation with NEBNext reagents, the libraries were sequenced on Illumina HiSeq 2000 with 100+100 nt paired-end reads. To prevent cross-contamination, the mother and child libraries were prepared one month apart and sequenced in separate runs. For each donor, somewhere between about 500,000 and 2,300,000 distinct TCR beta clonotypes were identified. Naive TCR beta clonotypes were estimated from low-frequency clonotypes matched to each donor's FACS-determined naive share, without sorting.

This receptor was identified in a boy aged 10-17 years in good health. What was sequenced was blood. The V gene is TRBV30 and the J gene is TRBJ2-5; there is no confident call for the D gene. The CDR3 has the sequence CAWSVRATETQYF. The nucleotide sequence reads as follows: TGTGCCTGGAGTGTACGGGCGACGGAGACCCAGTACTTC.